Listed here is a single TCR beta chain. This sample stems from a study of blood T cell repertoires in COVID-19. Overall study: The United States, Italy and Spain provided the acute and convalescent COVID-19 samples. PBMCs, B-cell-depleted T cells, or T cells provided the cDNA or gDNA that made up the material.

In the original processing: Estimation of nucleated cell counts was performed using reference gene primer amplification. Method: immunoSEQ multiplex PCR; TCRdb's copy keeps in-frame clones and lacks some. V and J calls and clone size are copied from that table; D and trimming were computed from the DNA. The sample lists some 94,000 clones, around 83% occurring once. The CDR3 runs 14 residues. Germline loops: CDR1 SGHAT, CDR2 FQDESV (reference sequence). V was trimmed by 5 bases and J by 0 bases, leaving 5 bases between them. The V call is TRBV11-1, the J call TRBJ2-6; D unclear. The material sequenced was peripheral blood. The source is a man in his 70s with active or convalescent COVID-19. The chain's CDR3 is CASSPYSGANVLTF. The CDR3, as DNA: TGTGCCAGCAGCCCCTACTCTGGGGCCAACGTCCTGACTTTC.